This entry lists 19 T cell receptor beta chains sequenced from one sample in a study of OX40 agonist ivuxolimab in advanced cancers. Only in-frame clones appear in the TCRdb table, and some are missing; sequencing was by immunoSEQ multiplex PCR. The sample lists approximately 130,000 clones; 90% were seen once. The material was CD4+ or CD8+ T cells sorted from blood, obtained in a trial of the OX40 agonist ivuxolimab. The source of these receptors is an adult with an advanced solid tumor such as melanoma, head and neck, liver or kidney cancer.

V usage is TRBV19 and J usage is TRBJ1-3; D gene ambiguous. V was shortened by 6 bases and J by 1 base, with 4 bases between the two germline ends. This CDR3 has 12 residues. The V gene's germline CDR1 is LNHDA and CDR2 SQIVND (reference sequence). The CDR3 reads CASSLSGNTIYF. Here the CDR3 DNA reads TGTGCCAGTAGCTTGTCTGGAAACACCATATATTTT.

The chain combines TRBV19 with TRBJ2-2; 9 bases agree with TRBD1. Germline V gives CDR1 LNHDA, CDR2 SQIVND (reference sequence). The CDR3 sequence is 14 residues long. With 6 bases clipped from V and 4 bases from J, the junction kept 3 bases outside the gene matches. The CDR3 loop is CASRGQGSTGELFF. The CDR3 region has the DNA TGTGCCAGTAGAGGACAGGGGAGCACCGGGGAGCTGTTTTTT.

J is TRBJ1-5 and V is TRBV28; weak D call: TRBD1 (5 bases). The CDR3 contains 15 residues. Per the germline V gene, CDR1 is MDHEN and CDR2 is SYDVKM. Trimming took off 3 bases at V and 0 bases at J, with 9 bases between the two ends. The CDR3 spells CASSFRGNSNQPQHF. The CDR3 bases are TGTGCCAGCAGTTTCCGGGGGAATAGCAATCAGCCCCAGCATTTT.

CDR3 protein: CASSQDKSRPKMNTEAFF. CDR3 nucleotides: TGCGCCAGCAGCCAAGATAAGTCTCGTCCAAAAATGAACACTGAAGCTTTCTTT. V and J are TRBV4-1 and TRBJ1-1; D unresolved. Trimming cost V 0 bases and J 0 bases, with 17 bases left between them. Looked up from germline, CDR1 is MGHRA and CDR2 is YSYEKL. CDR3 size: 18 residues.

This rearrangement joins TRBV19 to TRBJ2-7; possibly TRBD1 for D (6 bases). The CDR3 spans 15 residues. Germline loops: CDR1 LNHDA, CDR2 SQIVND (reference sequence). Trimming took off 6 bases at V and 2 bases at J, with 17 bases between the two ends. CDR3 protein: CASSETGRHTYEQYF. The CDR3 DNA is TGTGCCAGTAGCGAGACAGGACGCCATACCTACGAGCAGTACTTC.

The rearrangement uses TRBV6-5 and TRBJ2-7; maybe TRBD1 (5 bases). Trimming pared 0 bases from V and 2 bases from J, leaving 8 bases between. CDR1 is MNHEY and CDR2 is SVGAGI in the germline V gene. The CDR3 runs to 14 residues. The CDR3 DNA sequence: TGTGCCAGCAGTTACTCCAGGGTACCCTACGAGCAGTACTTC. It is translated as CASSYSRVPYEQYF.

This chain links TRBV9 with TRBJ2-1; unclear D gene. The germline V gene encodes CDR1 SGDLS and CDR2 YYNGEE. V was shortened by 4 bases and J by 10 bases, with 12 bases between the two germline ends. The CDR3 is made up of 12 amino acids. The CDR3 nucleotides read TGTGCCAGCAGCTCGTCCCGCTCCGAGCAGTTCTTC. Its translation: CASSSSRSEQFF.

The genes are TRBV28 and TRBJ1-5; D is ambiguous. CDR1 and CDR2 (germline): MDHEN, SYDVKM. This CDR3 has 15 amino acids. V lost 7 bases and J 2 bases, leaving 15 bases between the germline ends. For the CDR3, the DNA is TGTGCCAGCAAGTTGTTGTCTGCGGGCAATCAGCCCCAGCATTTT. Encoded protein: CASKLLSAGNQPQHF.

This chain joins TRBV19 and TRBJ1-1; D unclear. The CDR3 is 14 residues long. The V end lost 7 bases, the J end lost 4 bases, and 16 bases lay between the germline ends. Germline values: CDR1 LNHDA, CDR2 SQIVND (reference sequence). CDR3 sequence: CASTIGPASTEAFF. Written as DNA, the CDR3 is TGTGCCAGTACCATAGGGCCGGCCAGCACTGAAGCTTTCTTT.

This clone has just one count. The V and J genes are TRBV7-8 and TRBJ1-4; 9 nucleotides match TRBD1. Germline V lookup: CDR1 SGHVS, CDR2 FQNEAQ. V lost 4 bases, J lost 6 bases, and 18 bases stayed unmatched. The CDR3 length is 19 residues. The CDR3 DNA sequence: TGTGCCAGCAGCTACTATTACAGGGGGCGTAGCGATTTGGATGAAAAACTGTTTTTT. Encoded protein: CASSYYYRGRSDLDEKLFF.

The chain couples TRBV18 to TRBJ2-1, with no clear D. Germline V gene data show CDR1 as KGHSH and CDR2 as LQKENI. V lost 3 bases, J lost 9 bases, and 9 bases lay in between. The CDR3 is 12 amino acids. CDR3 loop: CASSPVAVEQFF. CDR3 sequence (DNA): TGTGCCAGCTCACCGGTTGCGGTTGAGCAGTTCTTC.

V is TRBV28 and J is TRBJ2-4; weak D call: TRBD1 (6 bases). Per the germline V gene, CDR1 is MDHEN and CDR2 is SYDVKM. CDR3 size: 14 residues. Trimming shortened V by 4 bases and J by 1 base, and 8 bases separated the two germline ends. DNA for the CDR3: TGTGCCAGCAGTTCACAGGGTGCCAAAAACATTCAGTACTTC. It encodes CASSSQGAKNIQYF.

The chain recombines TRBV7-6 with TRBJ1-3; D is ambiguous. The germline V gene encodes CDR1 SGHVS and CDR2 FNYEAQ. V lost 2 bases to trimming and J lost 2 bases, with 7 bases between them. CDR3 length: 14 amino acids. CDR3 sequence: CASSLSTPGNTIYF. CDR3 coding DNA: TGTGCCAGCAGCTTAAGTACTCCTGGAAACACCATATATTTT.

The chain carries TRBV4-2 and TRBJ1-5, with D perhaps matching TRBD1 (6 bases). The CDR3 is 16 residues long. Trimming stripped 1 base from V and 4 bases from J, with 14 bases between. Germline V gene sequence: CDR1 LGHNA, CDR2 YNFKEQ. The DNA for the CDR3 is TGTGCCAGCAGCCAAGCAGTAGGGGGAGATAATCAGCCCCAGCATTTT. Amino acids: CASSQAVGGDNQPQHF.

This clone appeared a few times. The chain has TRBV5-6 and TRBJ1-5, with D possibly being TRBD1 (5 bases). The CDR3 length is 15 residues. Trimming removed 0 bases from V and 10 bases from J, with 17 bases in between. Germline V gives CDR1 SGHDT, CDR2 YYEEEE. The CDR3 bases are TGTGCCAGCAGCTTGGGGTCGGGACCAATCAGCCCCCAGCATTTT. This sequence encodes CASSLGSGPISPQHF.

The CDR3: CASSLTGNNEKLFF. CDR3 in DNA: TGTGCCAGCAGTTTAACAGGGAATAATGAAAAACTGTTTTTT. This rearrangement joins TRBV27 to TRBJ1-4; tentative D call: TRBD1 (6 bases). CDR3 length equals 14 residues. V was trimmed by 2 bases and J by 4 bases, leaving 8 bases between them. CDR1 and CDR2 from the germline V gene are MNHEY and SMNVEV (reference sequence).

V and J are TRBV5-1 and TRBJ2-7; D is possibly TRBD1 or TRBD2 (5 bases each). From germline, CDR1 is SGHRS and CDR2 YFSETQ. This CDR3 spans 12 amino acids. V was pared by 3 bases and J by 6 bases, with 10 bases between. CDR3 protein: CASSWGTGEQYF. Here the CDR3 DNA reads TGCGCCAGCAGCTGGGGGACGGGCGAGCAGTACTTC.

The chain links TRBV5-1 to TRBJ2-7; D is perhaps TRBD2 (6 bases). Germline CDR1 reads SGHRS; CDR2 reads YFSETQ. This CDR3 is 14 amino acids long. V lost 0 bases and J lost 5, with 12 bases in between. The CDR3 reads CASSLGGTSHEQYF. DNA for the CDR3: TGCGCCAGCAGCTTGGGTGGGACTTCCCACGAGCAGTACTTC.

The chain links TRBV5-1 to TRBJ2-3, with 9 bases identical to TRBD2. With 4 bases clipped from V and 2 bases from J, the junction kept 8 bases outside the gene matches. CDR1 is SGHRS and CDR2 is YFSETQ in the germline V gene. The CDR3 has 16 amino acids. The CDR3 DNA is TGCGCCAGCAGCCCGCCGGGACTAGCTCTCACAGATACGCAGTATTTT. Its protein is CASSPPGLALTDTQYF.